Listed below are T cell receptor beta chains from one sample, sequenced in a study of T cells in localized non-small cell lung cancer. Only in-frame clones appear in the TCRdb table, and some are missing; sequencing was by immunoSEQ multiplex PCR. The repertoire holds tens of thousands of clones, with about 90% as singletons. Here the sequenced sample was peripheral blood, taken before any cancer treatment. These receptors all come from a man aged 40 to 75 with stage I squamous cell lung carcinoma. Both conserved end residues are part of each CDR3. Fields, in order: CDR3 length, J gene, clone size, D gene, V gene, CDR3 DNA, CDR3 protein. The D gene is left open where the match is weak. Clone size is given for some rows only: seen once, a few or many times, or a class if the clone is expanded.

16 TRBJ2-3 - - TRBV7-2 TGTGCCAGCAGCTTAGGGTCCGCTGGGAGCACAGATACGCAGTATTTT CASSLGSAGSTDTQYF
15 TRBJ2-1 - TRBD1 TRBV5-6 TGTGCCAGCAGTTCTCTACAGGGGGCGGTGGATGAGCAGTTCTTC CASSSLQGAVDEQFF
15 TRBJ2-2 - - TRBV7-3 TGTGCCAGCAGCTTAGTACCCATACTAACCGGGGAGCTGTTTTTT CASSLVPILTGELFF
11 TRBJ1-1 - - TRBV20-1 TGCAGTGCCGATACAGGCACTGAAGCTTTCTTT CSADTGTEAFF
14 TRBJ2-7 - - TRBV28 TGTGCCAGCAGTTTATCAGGGAAGGCGGGCGAGCAGTACTTC CASSLSGKAGEQYF
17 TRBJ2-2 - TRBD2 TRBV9 TGTGCCAGCAGCGTATCCACAAGCGGGGGGAACACCGGGGAGCTGTTTTTT CASSVSTSGGNTGELFF
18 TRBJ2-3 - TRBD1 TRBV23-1 TGCGCCAGCAGTCAAGGGGACAGGGGTTTGGATTACACAGATACGCAGTATTTT CASSQGDRGLDYTDTQYF
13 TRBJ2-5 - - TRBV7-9 TGTGCCAGCAGCTTCGGGGAAGGCGAGACCCAGTACTTC CASSFGEGETQYF
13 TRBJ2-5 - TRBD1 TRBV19 TGTGCCAGTAGCGGGACAGCCGGGGAGACCCAGTACTTC CASSGTAGETQYF
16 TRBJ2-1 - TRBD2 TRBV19 TGTGCCAGTAGTAGAGAGCGGGAGCGCTCCTACAATGAGCAGTTCTTC CASSRERERSYNEQFF
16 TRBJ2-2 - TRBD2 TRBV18 TGTGCCAGCTCACCCGGGGTAGCGGGAGACACCGGGGAGCTGTTTTTT CASSPGVAGDTGELFF
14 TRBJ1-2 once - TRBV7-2 TGTGCCAGCAGTGGGGGGGGAACCGGTTATGGCTACACCTTC CASSGGGTGYGYTF
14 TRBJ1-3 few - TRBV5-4 TGTGCCAGCAGCTCACCGGTCCCCGGAAACACCATATATTTT CASSSPVPGNTIYF
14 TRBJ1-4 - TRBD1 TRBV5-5 TGTGCCAGCAGCTTGCCACAGGGGGGCGAAAAACTGTTTTTT CASSLPQGGEKLFF
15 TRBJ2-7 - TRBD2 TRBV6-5 TGTGCCAGCAGTCCGGGACTAGCGGGAGCCTACGAGCAGTACTTC CASSPGLAGAYEQYF
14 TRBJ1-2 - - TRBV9 TGTGCCAGCAGCGGACGGGACAACAACTATGGCTACACCTTC CASSGRDNNYGYTF
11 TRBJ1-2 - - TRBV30 TGTGCCTGGAGTGCCGTGTATGGCTACACCTTC CAWSAVYGYTF
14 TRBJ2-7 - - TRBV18 TGTGCCAGCTCCCGCGGGACAGCGGAGTACGAGCAGTACTTC CASSRGTAEYEQYF
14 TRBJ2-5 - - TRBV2 TGTGCCAGCAGTGTTCAGGGAAATAGGGAGACCCAGTACTTC CASSVQGNRETQYF
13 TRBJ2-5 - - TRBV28 TGTGCCAGCAGCGCGGTGGCCGCAGAGACCCAGTACTTC CASSAVAAETQYF
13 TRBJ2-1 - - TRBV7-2 TGTGCCAGCAGCTTGGGAACACAGGGCGGGCAGTTCTTC CASSLGTQGGQFF
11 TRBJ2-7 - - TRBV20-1 TGCAGTCCAAAGGCCCACTACGAGCAGTACTTC CSPKAHYEQYF